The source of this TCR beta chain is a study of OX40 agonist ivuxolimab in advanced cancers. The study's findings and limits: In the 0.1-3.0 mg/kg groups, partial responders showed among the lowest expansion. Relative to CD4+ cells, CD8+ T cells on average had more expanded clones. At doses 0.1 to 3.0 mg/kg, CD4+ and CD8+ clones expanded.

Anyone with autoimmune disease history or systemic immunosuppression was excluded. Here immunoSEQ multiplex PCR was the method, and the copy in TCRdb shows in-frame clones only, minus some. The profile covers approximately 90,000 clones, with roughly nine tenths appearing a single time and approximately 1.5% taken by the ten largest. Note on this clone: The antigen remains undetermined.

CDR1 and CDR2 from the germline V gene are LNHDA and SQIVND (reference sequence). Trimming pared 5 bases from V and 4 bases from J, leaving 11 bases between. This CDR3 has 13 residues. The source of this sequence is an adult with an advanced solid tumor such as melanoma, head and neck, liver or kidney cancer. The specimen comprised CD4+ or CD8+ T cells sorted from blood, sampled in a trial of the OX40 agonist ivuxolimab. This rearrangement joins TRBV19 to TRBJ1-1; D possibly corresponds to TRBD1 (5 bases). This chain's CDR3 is CASSVREGTEAFF. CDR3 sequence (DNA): TGTGCCAGTAGTGTCAGGGAAGGCACTGAAGCTTTCTTT.